This entry features one T cell receptor (beta chain) sequence. The clone's antigen remains unknown. One base away there is no much larger clone; base qualities are not given. A single peripheral blood draw of about 120 mL on average was collected from each donor into heparinised tubes. Using a panel that included CD45RO, CCR7, CD25, CD127, CD95 and CD27, naive, central memory, regulatory and stem cell-like memory CD4+ T cells were sorted on a BD FACSAria II. Purity was above 95% for every sorted population. Right away, PBMCs were isolated by Lymphoprep density gradient centrifugation and were stained directly, with no culture step. Samples were stained and sorted in pairs, with one healthy donor and one patient per experiment, so that batch effects were minimized. The data derive from a study of beta chain features in type 1 diabetes (dated by TCRdb to 2017 to 2018). About the full investigation: Patients and healthy donors did not differ in mean age, gender distribution, total cell number or subset yield. A total of 90 million to 120 million sorted cells were examined across all samples, and a strong correlation was observed between cell number per subset and RNA yield. In the study, recently diagnosed type 1 diabetes patients and matched healthy donors were compared on the TCRB repertoires of their sorted circulating CD4+ T cell subsets. Naive and central memory subsets were obtained from all 28 donors, but regulatory and stem cell-like memory subsets were isolated from only 8 patients and roughly 8 healthy donors. Overall results and qualifications from the work: Shorter templates might be favored by PCR, yet because patient and control samples were amplified and corrected together, any such skew would affect both groups equally. Naive, central memory and regulatory TCRB repertoires appeared to be more similar among patients than among healthy donors. HLA sub-analyses involved small numbers of individuals, so any influence of HLA type on TCRB rearrangement remained unresolved. Sequencing cDNA rather than genomic DNA could over-represent highly expressing activated cells, although activation and CD3 levels did not differ between groups. Fewer insertions and more nucleotide deletions at VDJ recombination sites were observed in patients with type 1 diabetes, implying thymic rearrangement abnormalities. Type 1 diabetes patients showed a moderate but significant shortening of TCRB CDR3 length in all four CD4+ subsets.

The germline V gene encodes CDR1 SGHVS and CDR2 FQNEAQ. Trimmed from V: 3 bases; trimmed from J: 5 bases; junction bases lacking a gene match: 9. The CDR3 covers 15 residues, taking in both the cysteine and the phenylalanine. The only DNA kept is the CDR3, 45 bases in frame from the first base. The entire isolated RNA was reverse transcribed using the High Capacity cDNA Reverse Transcription Kit, and thus expressed TCRB transcripts were sequenced. Deep immunoSEQ sequencing was applied to naive, central memory and regulatory T cell samples, giving an average of around 3.8 million total reads per sample. Sorted cells were lysed in RLT buffer and RNA was extracted with DNase-treated RNeasy Micro or Mini kits, depending on cell number. Each cell subset was processed on its own to prevent cross-contamination, while patient and healthy donor samples were processed together. TCRB sequences were amplified from cDNA with the immunoSEQ multiplex PCR, producing 87-bp fragments spanning the CDR3 region. Sequencing of the amplicons was done on the Illumina HiSeq platform. As for how the authors treated the data: PCR bias was corrected computationally using synthetic template baselines, and reads within Hamming distance 2 were collapsed, with unmergeable singletons discarded. Reads were aligned against IMGT to assign V, D and J genes, CDR3 length and insertions or deletions at six rearrangement sites. Within each subset, clonotype counts were normalized to sorted cell number, after which true diversity and Gini coefficients were computed with the tcR R package. Repertoire sharing was quantified using the overlap coefficient calculated on TCRB nucleotide sequences. Out-of-frame TCRB sequences from naive cells were analyzed to stand in for the pre-selection repertoire. TCRdb mirrors the immuneACCESS table, restricted to in-frame sequences. Some clones are absent from its copies; in checked studies, under half trace to an unresolved V gene, and the reason for the others is unknown. V, J and clone size are those of that table, while D and trimming were read from the DNA. The sample profile shows about half a million clones; around 30% of them were found once. The top ten hold 0.05% to 0.065% of the sample.

Input material: naive CD4+ T cells from blood. The cell subset or site label here, explained by the study, means: true naive CD4+ T cells. The rearranged segments are TRBV7-8 and TRBJ2-7, and TRBD2 matches 8 of the central bases. This clonotype was obtained from a man aged 18 to 30 in good health. The DNA is TGTGCCAGCAGCTTCCAACTAGCGGTTAGCCACGAGCAGTACTTC. It translates as CASSFQLAVSHEQYF.